These 21 T cell receptor beta chains came from one sample sequenced in a study of T cells after somatic rescue of genetic block. Using immunoSEQ multiplex PCR, the repertoire was profiled, and TCRdb retains in-frame clones only, with some absent. The table has 12,000 or so clones, nearly 80% seen once. Input material: peripheral blood mononuclear cells (PBMCs). These receptors originate from a boy aged 10-17 years.

This chain connects TRBV9 to TRBJ2-3; no definite D call. The CDR3 totals 14 residues. Germline V gene lookup returns CDR1 SGDLS and CDR2 YYNGEE. With 4 bases removed from V and 1 base from J, the gap between germline ends came to 10 bases. The CDR3 DNA reads as TGTGCCAGCAGCCCTCGAGGAGGCACAGATACGCAGTATTTT. Translated, it gives CASSPRGGTDTQYF.

CDR3 loop: CASSEASGRLFF. As DNA, the CDR3 is TGTGCCAGCAGTGAAGCGTCGGGGAGGCTGTTTTTT. The chain carries TRBV27 and TRBJ1-4; D gene unclear. V lost 5 bases to trimming and J lost 14 bases, with 15 bases between them. The CDR3 spans 12 residues. Germline CDR1 reads MNHEY; CDR2 reads SMNVEV (reference sequence).

The chain couples TRBV7-2 to TRBJ2-2; D call uncertain. The germline V and J ends were trimmed by 1 base and 4 bases, with 10 bases remaining between them. This CDR3 has 15 amino acids. Germline V gene data show CDR1 as SGHTA and CDR2 as FQGNSA. This chain's CDR3 is CASSLVVAATGELFF. DNA for the CDR3: TGTGCCAGCAGCTTAGTGGTGGCGGCCACCGGGGAGCTGTTTTTT.

This clone has only one observation. The chain carries TRBV5-1 and TRBJ2-1; D perhaps matches TRBD1 (5 bases). This CDR3 spans 14 amino acids. Trimming stripped 0 bases from V and 7 bases from J, with 11 bases between. Germline loops: CDR1 SGHRS, CDR2 YFSETQ. The CDR3 region is CASSLVQGENEQFF. The CDR3 bases are TGCGCCAGCAGCTTGGTGCAGGGTGAGAATGAGCAGTTCTTC.

The chain joins TRBV7-2 to TRBJ2-7; D unresolved. Germline V gene data show CDR1 as SGHTA and CDR2 as FQGNSA. V was clipped by 2 bases and J by 6 bases, with 11 bases between them. This CDR3 region has 13 residues. The CDR3 loop reads CASSLTFMGEQYF. The CDR3 region has the DNA TGTGCCAGCAGCTTAACTTTTATGGGCGAGCAGTACTTC.

This clone showed up just a few times. The rearrangement links TRBV7-3 to TRBJ2-2; TRBD1 might be the D (6 bases). The CDR3 is made up of 13 amino acids. Trimming stripped 5 bases from V and 5 bases from J, with 9 bases between. Germline CDR1 SGHTA, CDR2 FQGTGA. The CDR3 loop reads CASSITGTGELFF. CDR3 DNA: TGTGCCAGCAGCATTACAGGGACCGGGGAGCTGTTTTTT.

The gene calls are TRBV6-6 and TRBJ2-2; tentatively, D is TRBD2 (6 bases). This CDR3 has 14 residues. Per germline, CDR1 MNHNY and CDR2 SVGAGI (reference sequence). V was shortened by 9 bases and J by 6 bases, with 17 bases between the two germline ends. CDR3 residues: CASWRALGAGELFF. The CDR3 bases are TGTGCCAGTTGGAGGGCCCTCGGGGCCGGGGAGCTGTTTTTT.

The J gene is TRBJ1-3, the V gene TRBV7-2; D may be TRBD1 (6 bases). The CDR3 covers 15 residues. Germline V lookup: CDR1 SGHTA, CDR2 FQGNSA. Trimming took off 5 bases at V and 2 bases at J, with 13 bases between the two ends. The CDR3 nucleotides read TGTGCCAGCAGCACGGGACACGCACCTGGAAACACCATATATTTT. Protein: CASSTGHAPGNTIYF.

This chain joins TRBV11-1 and TRBJ1-1; a weak D match, TRBD1 (5 bases). Per germline, CDR1 SGHAT and CDR2 FQDESV (reference sequence). CDR3 size: 16 residues. The ends were cut back, 2 bases at V and 0 bases at J, with 13 bases in the middle. The DNA of the CDR3 is TGTGCCAGCAGCTTAAATTCGGGCAGGGTGAACACTGAAGCTTTCTTT. Protein product: CASSLNSGRVNTEAFF.

This clone was recorded once. This rearrangement joins TRBV7-2 to TRBJ2-7; D not certain. Per germline, CDR1 SGHTA and CDR2 FQGNSA. The CDR3 extends over 11 amino acids. Between the trimmed V and J ends, which lost 9 bases and 3 bases, there was a span of 9 bases. Here the CDR3 reads CARSKDYEQYF. The CDR3 nucleotides are TGTGCCAGAAGCAAAGACTACGAGCAGTACTTC. Together with reference TRBV7-2 and TRBJ2-7, the CDR3 gives the full variable domain: GAGVSQSPSNKVTEKGKDVELRCDPISGHTALYWYRQSLGQGLEFLIYFQGNSAPDKSGLPSDRFSAERTGGSVSTLTIQRTQQEDSAVYLCARSKDYEQYFGPGTRLTVT.

The chain links TRBV7-3 to TRBJ1-1; D is ambiguous. V was shortened by 3 bases and J by 6 bases, with 11 bases between the two germline ends. CDR3 length: 13 amino acids. Germline CDR1 is SGHTA and CDR2 is FQGTGA. The CDR3, as DNA: TGTGCCAGCAGCTTGGCCGGTAATGCTGAAGCTTTCTTT. The encoded protein is CASSLAGNAEAFF. Supplemented by reference TRBV7-3 and TRBJ1-1, the full variable domain reads GAGVSQTPSNKVTEKGKYVELRCDPISGHTALYWYRQSLGQGPEFLIYFQGTGAADDSGLPNDRFFAVRPEGSVSTLKIQRTERGDSAVYLCASSLAGNAEAFFGQGTRLTVV.

The gene calls are TRBV9 and TRBJ2-7; D gene uncertain. V dropped 2 bases and J dropped 2 bases, with 11 bases sitting between them. This CDR3 is 14 amino acids long. CDR1 and CDR2 (germline): SGDLS, YYNGEE. The CDR3 sequence: CASSVFERPYEQYF. The CDR3 coding sequence is TGTGCCAGCAGCGTGTTCGAGAGGCCCTACGAGCAGTACTTC.

The rearrangement links TRBV4-1 to TRBJ2-7; the D gene is possibly TRBD2 (6 bases). The ends were cut back, 4 bases at V and 0 bases at J, with 16 bases in the middle. The CDR3 length is 16 residues. The germline gives CDR1 MGHRA, CDR2 YSYEKL. The CDR3 sequence: CASSPAGHGSSYEQYF. The CDR3 nucleotides are TGCGCCAGCAGCCCTGCCGGGCACGGGAGCTCCTACGAGCAGTACTTC.

The chain is built from TRBV6-4 and TRBJ2-7; D gene ambiguous. This CDR3 is built from 10 residues. In germline, CDR1 is MRHNA, CDR2 SNTAGT. The ends were cut back, 1 base at V and 5 bases at J, with 0 bases in the middle. The CDR3: CASSDYEQYF. CDR3 nucleotide sequence: TGTGCCAGCAGTGACTACGAGCAGTACTTC.

V and J are TRBV7-3 and TRBJ2-3; 10 bases agree with TRBD2. With 2 bases clipped from V and 4 bases from J, the junction kept 3 bases outside the gene matches. Germline-derived CDR1 and CDR2 are SGHTA and FQGTGA. CDR3 length equals 15 residues. The CDR3 bases are TGTGCCAGCAGCTTAGGCCTAGCGGGAGCAGATACGCAGTATTTT. It is translated as CASSLGLAGADTQYF.

The chain links TRBV5-1 to TRBJ2-7; 9 bases match TRBD2. After removal of 5 bases from V and 0 bases from J, the junction contained 6 bases not matched to a gene. Germline V gives CDR1 SGHRS, CDR2 YFSETQ. This CDR3 contains 15 residues. As DNA, the CDR3 is TGCGCCAGCAGATTAAATAGCGGGGGCTCCTACGAGCAGTACTTC. Amino acids: CASRLNSGGSYEQYF. The variable domain in full, completed from reference TRBV5-1 and TRBJ2-7, reads KAGVTQTPRYLIKTRGQQVTLSCSPISGHRSVSWYQQTPGQGLQFLFEYFSETQRNKGNFPGRFSGRQFSNSRSEMNVSTLELGDSALYLCASRLNSGGSYEQYFGPGTRLTVT.

The chain links TRBV29-1 to TRBJ2-1, with 8 bases aligning to TRBD2. V gave up 0 bases and J gave up 11 bases; unmatched junction bases: 9. Germline V gives CDR1 SQVTM, CDR2 ANQGSEA. This CDR3 has 14 residues. CDR3 DNA sequence: TGCAGCGTTGAAGATGGGACTAGACGGGGCCAGCAGTTCTTC. Protein: CSVEDGTRRGQQFF.

The chain uses TRBV11-3 and TRBJ1-1; no reliable D call. Germline CDR1 and CDR2: SGHNT and YENEEA. Trimming shortened V by 1 base and J by 6 bases, and 15 bases separated the two germline ends. There are 15 residues in the CDR3. CDR3 region: CASSLVVQGTPEAFF. The CDR3 nucleotides are TGTGCCAGCAGCTTAGTGGTCCAAGGTACCCCTGAAGCTTTCTTT.

The chain combines TRBV11-3 with TRBJ2-7; D may be TRBD1 (7 bases). The CDR3 sequence is 13 residues long. The V gene lost 5 bases and the J gene lost 6 bases, with 14 bases spanning the gap. Germline V gene sequence: CDR1 SGHNT, CDR2 YENEEA. The CDR3 DNA follows: TGTGCCAGCAGCGTCAGGGGGGCCCGCGAGCAGTACTTC. Amino acids: CASSVRGAREQYF. Full variable domain (outside the CDR3, taken from reference TRBV11-3 and TRBJ2-7): EAGVVQSPRYKIIEKKQPVAFWCNPISGHNTLYWYLQNLGQGPELLIRYENEEAVDDSQLPKDRFSAERLKGVDSTLKIQPAELGDSAVYLCASSVRGAREQYFGPGTRLTVT.

The J gene is TRBJ1-5, the V gene TRBV9; a weak D match, TRBD1 (6 bases). The CDR3 extends over 15 amino acids. Trimming removed 4 bases from V and 2 bases from J, with 13 bases in between. In germline, CDR1 is SGDLS, CDR2 YYNGEE. Here the CDR3 DNA reads TGTGCCAGCAGCTCCGGAGGGGGTGGCAATCAGCCCCAGCATTTT. This sequence encodes CASSSGGGGNQPQHF.

The V gene is TRBV7-3, the J gene TRBJ2-1, with unresolved D. Looked up from germline, CDR1 is SGHTA and CDR2 is FQGTGA. Between the trimmed V and J ends, which lost 5 bases and 2 bases, there was a span of 13 bases. CDR3 length: 15 residues. CDR3 in amino acids: CASSRNLPPYNEQFF. The CDR3, as DNA: TGTGCCAGCAGCCGTAATCTTCCCCCCTACAATGAGCAGTTCTTC.